Described below is a single T cell receptor beta chain sequence and its context. Assay used: immunoSEQ multiplex PCR; TCRdb lists only in-frame clones, some missing. In the table there are 70,000 to 95,000 clones, around 84% of which are singletons. The germline CDR1 and CDR2 sequences are MGHDK and SYGVNS. The CDR3 extends over 16 amino acids. J was trimmed by 4 bases and V by 8 bases; bases with no gene match: 14. This sample was included in a study of OX40 agonist ivuxolimab in advanced cancers. About the study: The group had a mean age of 60 years, ranged from 23 to 79, and was 80% to 85% male. Prior anti-PD-1, anti-PD-L1 or anti-CTLA-4 therapy did not bar entry, and approximately 40% had some.

The sequences come from CD4+ or CD8+ T cells sorted from blood, collected in a trial of the OX40 agonist ivuxolimab. This receptor was obtained from an adult with an advanced solid tumor such as melanoma, head and neck, liver or kidney cancer. The V and J genes are TRBV25-1 and TRBJ2-1, with 7 bases identical to TRBD1. CDR3 region: CASSSSTGQSYNEQFF. The CDR3 DNA is TGTGCCAGCTCCTCCTCAACGGGACAGAGTTACAATGAGCAGTTCTTC.